Listed below are T cell receptor beta chains from one sample, sequenced in a study of T-cell memory formation after mild COVID-19. TCRdb analysed the 5' RACE reads with MiXCR anew, one entry per CDR3 protein. The sample yields 500,000 to 550,000 distinct CDR3 sequences, about a fifth seen once. The source material was PBMCs or a T cell subset sorted from them (not recorded which). Receptors originate from an adult woman who had mild COVID-19 (a few samples of this study predate the infection). Cell type and time point are not known. The CDR3 runs from the conserved cysteine through the conserved F or W. Fields, in order: V gene, CDR3 protein.

>TRBV9
CASSVGQRDPYNEQFF
>TRBV20-1
CSGLSWVSSYNEQFF
>TRBV28
CASKAETGANTEAFF
>TRBV27
CASGGIATNEKLFF
>TRBV20-1
CSARLPGTSGYEQYF
>TRBV21-1
CASSNPRRGYEQYF
>TRBV2
CASSLGHRNEKLFF
>TRBV5-1
CASSLTSGSYEQYF
>TRBV5-1
CASSDAQGNTEAFF
>TRBV12-5
CASGRSVPLEQYF
>TRBV9
CASSLQGAGANVLTF
>TRBV4-1
CASSQAYRGRTEAFF
>TRBV27
CASSFSGGRGYEQYF
>TRBV6-5
CASTPPGPRSPDTQYF